These 24 T cell receptor beta chains share one sample of origin, sequenced in a study of blood T cell repertoires in COVID-19. Using immunoSEQ multiplex PCR, the repertoire was profiled, and TCRdb retains in-frame clones only, with some absent. Here the sample spans about 330,000 clones, about 86% being singletons. The sequenced sample was peripheral blood. The source of these receptors is a woman aged 45-65 years with acute or convalescent COVID-19.

About this clone itself: The sample holds other DNA sequences that translate to the same CDR3. The chain joins TRBV5-1 to TRBJ2-2; 7 bases agree with TRBD1. V lost 0 bases, J lost 4 bases, and 3 bases stayed unmatched. From germline, CDR1 is SGHRS and CDR2 YFSETQ. The CDR3 loop spans 15 amino acids. CDR3 region: CASSLGQGSTGELFF. For the CDR3, the DNA is TGCGCCAGCAGCTTGGGACAGGGTAGCACCGGGGAGCTGTTTTTT.

J is TRBJ1-3 and V is TRBV19; weak D call: TRBD1 (6 bases). Germline V gene data show CDR1 as LNHDA and CDR2 as SQIVND (reference sequence). V was cut by 8 bases and J by 2 bases, with 16 bases left in between. This CDR3 comprises 15 residues. CDR3 in amino acids: CASPRSQGAGNTIYF. CDR3 sequence (DNA): TGTGCCAGTCCGCGATCACAGGGAGCTGGAAACACCATATATTTT.

This clone appeared many times. This sequence joins TRBV2 and TRBJ2-7; D call uncertain. This CDR3 is 13 amino acids long. The V gene's germline CDR1 is SNHLY and CDR2 FYNNEI. V lost 1 base, J lost 3 bases, and 7 bases lay in between. The CDR3 sequence: CASSEEYSYEQYV. CDR3 sequence (DNA): TGTGCCAGCAGTGAAGAATACAGCTACGAGCAGTACGTC.

V is TRBV5-8 and J is TRBJ2-6; 7 nucleotides line up with TRBD1. Germline lookup yields CDR1 SGHTS and CDR2 YDEGEE. The V gene end was trimmed by 4 bases and the J gene end by 0 bases; junction bases not matched to a gene: 4. The CDR3 consists of 16 residues. CDR3 nucleotide sequence: TGTGCCAGCAGCCGGGACAGCTACTCTGGGGCCAACGTCCTGACTTTC. Residues: CASSRDSYSGANVLTF.

This clone was detected only once. The chain is built from TRBV12-5 and TRBJ1-2; D gene uncertain. The germline V gene has CDR1 LGHNT and CDR2 FRNRAP. Between the trimmed V and J ends, which lost 2 bases and 9 bases, there was a span of 7 bases. CDR3 length equals 11 residues. The CDR3 reads CASGLPNSYTF. The CDR3 nucleotides read TGTGCTAGTGGTTTGCCCAACAGCTACACCTTC.

V and J are TRBV19 and TRBJ1-2, with D perhaps TRBD1 (6 bases). The CDR3 runs 13 residues. Germline V gene sequence: CDR1 LNHDA, CDR2 SQIVND (reference sequence). The V gene lost 6 bases and the J gene lost 6 bases, with 14 bases spanning the gap. The CDR3 spells CASRNDRHDGYTF. Written as DNA, the CDR3 is TGTGCCAGTAGGAACGACAGGCACGATGGCTACACCTTC.

The chain joins TRBV7-2 to TRBJ1-2, with a tentative D call TRBD1 (5 bases). The CDR3 runs to 15 residues. CDR1 and CDR2 from the germline V gene are SGHTA and FQGNSA. Trimming left V 5 bases short and J 0 bases short, with 13 bases between. DNA of the CDR3: TGTGCCAGCAGCCGGGACTTTTCAGCTAACTATGGCTACACCTTC. Protein sequence: CASSRDFSANYGYTF.

In its sample, this clone was seen once. This rearrangement joins TRBV29-1 to TRBJ2-2, with 8 nucleotides matching TRBD2. Per the germline V gene, CDR1 is SQVTM and CDR2 is ANQGSEA. With V trimmed by 7 bases and J by 2 bases, 6 bases remained unmatched. CDR3 size: 14 residues. The CDR3: CSAFGGANTGELFF. Here the CDR3 DNA reads TGCAGCGCCTTCGGGGGGGCTAACACCGGGGAGCTGTTTTTT.

The count of this clone is one. The J gene is TRBJ2-7, the V gene TRBV27, with TRBD2 as a possible D gene (6 bases). V was cut by 5 bases and J by 1 base, with 15 bases left in between. The CDR3 extends over 15 amino acids. Looked up from germline, CDR1 is MNHEY and CDR2 is SMNVEV (reference sequence). The CDR3 region is CASSALRSGSYEQYF. CDR3 bases: TGTGCCAGCAGTGCCCTGCGGAGCGGGTCCTACGAGCAGTACTTC.

The rearrangement uses TRBV27 and TRBJ1-1, with D possibly being TRBD1 (6 bases). The CDR3 has 15 residues. Germline CDR1 is MNHEY and CDR2 is SMNVEV (reference sequence). V was shortened by 4 bases and J by 4 bases, with 16 bases between the two germline ends. CDR3 nucleotide sequence: TGTGCCAGCAGTTGGGGTGGGGGCCAGAGCACTGAAGCTTTCTTT. This encodes CASSWGGGQSTEAFF.

This chain connects TRBV7-2 to TRBJ2-1, with TRBD2 matching 8 bases. V trimming: 5 bases; J trimming: 7 bases; junction bases outside the gene matches: 7. CDR1 is SGHTA, CDR2 FQGNSA, per germline. The CDR3 extends over 14 amino acids. The CDR3 loop reads CASSLSGGVNEQFF. CDR3 DNA sequence: TGTGCCAGCAGCCTGAGCGGGGGAGTGAATGAGCAGTTCTTC.

V is TRBV4-2 and J is TRBJ1-2; 7 bases align to TRBD1. The CDR3 length is 15 residues. J was trimmed by 4 bases and V by 1 base; bases with no gene match: 6. Germline V gene lookup returns CDR1 LGHNA and CDR2 YNFKEQ. CDR3 in amino acids: CASSQASGGSYGYTF. The CDR3 DNA is TGTGCCAGCAGCCAAGCTTCAGGGGGGAGCTATGGCTACACCTTC.

This sequence joins TRBV5-1 and TRBJ2-7; 9 bases match TRBD2. This CDR3 is 17 amino acids long. The junction had 12 bases not matched to a gene; V was cut back by 0 bases and J by 5 bases. Germline V gene data show CDR1 as SGHRS and CDR2 as YFSETQ. CDR3 bases: TGCGCCAGCAGCTTGGCCGGTAGCGGGAGCGTCGTGAACGAGCAGTACTTC. Amino acid sequence: CASSLAGSGSVVNEQYF.

The J gene is TRBJ2-4, the V gene TRBV4-3, with 10 bases aligning to TRBD2. The CDR3 loop spans 18 amino acids. V lost 1 base to trimming and J lost 0 bases; unmatched junction nucleotides: 6. CDR1 and CDR2 from the germline V gene are LGHNA and YSLEER. The CDR3 region is CASSQVGSGRGAKNIQYF. CDR3 coding DNA: TGCGCCAGCAGCCAAGTAGGGAGCGGGAGGGGAGCCAAAAACATTCAGTACTTC.

The chain couples TRBV28 to TRBJ1-1; tentative D call: TRBD1 (5 bases). The V gene lost 6 bases and the J gene lost 5 bases, with 10 bases spanning the gap. Per the germline V gene, CDR1 is MDHEN and CDR2 is SYDVKM. CDR3 size: 12 residues. CDR3 in DNA: TGTGCCAGCAGCGGGGGAGAGACTGAAGCTTTCTTT. Protein: CASSGGETEAFF.

V is TRBV12-3 or TRBV12-4 and J is TRBJ1-1, with D perhaps TRBD1 (5 bases). The CDR3 sequence is 13 residues long. V shed 4 bases and J shed 2 bases, with 8 bases lying between them. DNA of the CDR3: TGTGCCAGCAGTTCCAGGGATAACACTGAAGCTTTCTTT. The encoded protein is CASSSRDNTEAFF.

The CDR3 loop is CASSLIGRGETQYF. The CDR3 DNA follows: TGTGCCAGCAGTTTAATAGGGAGGGGAGAGACCCAGTACTTC. The chain employs TRBV27 and TRBJ2-5; 7 positions agree with TRBD2. From germline, CDR1 is MNHEY and CDR2 SMNVEV (reference sequence). The CDR3 consists of 14 residues. V shed 2 bases, J shed 4 bases, and the junction held 4 bases outside the gene matches.

This clone was counted between two and nine times. The V and J genes are TRBV7-9 and TRBJ2-1, with 10 bases fitting TRBD2. CDR3 size: 13 residues. Germline assignment: CDR1 SEHNR and CDR2 FQNEAQ (reference sequence). Germline trimming cut 1 base from V and 13 bases from J; bases unmatched to any gene: 4. CDR3: CASSLGQRGGQFF. In nucleotides, the CDR3 is TGTGCCAGCAGCTTAGGCCAGCGGGGGGGCCAGTTCTTC.

This clone appeared a single time. This rearrangement joins TRBV5-6 to TRBJ2-4; TRBD1 matches at 8 bases. Trimming removed 2 bases from V and 9 bases from J; junction bases left unmatched: 7. Germline loops: CDR1 SGHDT, CDR2 YYEEEE. The CDR3 spans 14 residues. The CDR3 reads CASSFGTGRGIQYF. DNA for the CDR3: TGTGCCAGCAGCTTTGGGACAGGTCGGGGCATTCAGTACTTC.

V is TRBV4-3 and J is TRBJ1-3; D not certain. CDR3 length: 15 amino acids. Germline CDR1 reads LGHNA; CDR2 reads YSLEER. The ends were cut back, 0 bases at V and 0 bases at J, with 6 bases in the middle. As DNA, the CDR3 is TGCGCCAGCAGCCAAGAGCAGTTCTCTGGAAACACCATATATTTT. Amino acids: CASSQEQFSGNTIYF.

CDR3 sequence: CASSLAGTNEQFF. The CDR3 DNA reads as TGTGCCAGCAGCTTAGCGGGAACCAATGAGCAGTTCTTC. V gene TRBV11-2 combines with J gene TRBJ2-1; a weak D match, TRBD2 (5 bases). V lost 1 base and J 6 bases, leaving 7 bases between the germline ends. CDR1 is SGHAT, CDR2 FQNNGV, per germline. The CDR3 covers 13 residues.

This clone has just a few counts. This chain links TRBV10-3 with TRBJ1-6; 7 bases are shared with TRBD1. Trimming cost V 7 bases and J 8 bases; bases outside gene matches: 2. Germline V lookup: CDR1 ENHRY, CDR2 SYGVKD. This CDR3 has 12 amino acids. CDR3 DNA sequence: TGTGCCATCACCGACAGGGATTCACCCCTCCACTTT. Encoded protein: CAITDRDSPLHF.

The genes are TRBV7-2 and TRBJ1-1; D remains unclear. This CDR3 region has 11 residues. Deletions cut 5 bases from V and 10 bases from J, with 11 bases between. CDR1 and CDR2 from the germline V gene are SGHTA and FQGNSA. CDR3 in amino acids: CASSGPAAAFF. The CDR3 coding sequence is TGTGCCAGCAGCGGGCCTGCAGCAGCTTTCTTT.

The V call is TRBV12-5, the J call TRBJ2-3, with D uncertain. The CDR3 spans 15 residues. Per the germline V gene, CDR1 is LGHNT and CDR2 is FRNRAP. Between the trimmed V and J ends, which lost 2 bases and 0 bases, there was a span of 9 bases. CDR3 residues: CASGLSQVSTDTQYF. The DNA of the CDR3 is TGTGCTAGTGGTTTGAGCCAGGTCAGCACAGATACGCAGTATTTT. Supplemented by reference TRBV12-5 and TRBJ2-3, the full variable domain reads DARVTQTPRHKVTEMGQEVTMRCQPILGHNTVFWYRQTMMQGLELLAYFRNRAPLDDSGMPKDRFSAEMPDATLATLKIQPSEPRDSAVYFCASGLSQVSTDTQYFGPGTRLTVL.